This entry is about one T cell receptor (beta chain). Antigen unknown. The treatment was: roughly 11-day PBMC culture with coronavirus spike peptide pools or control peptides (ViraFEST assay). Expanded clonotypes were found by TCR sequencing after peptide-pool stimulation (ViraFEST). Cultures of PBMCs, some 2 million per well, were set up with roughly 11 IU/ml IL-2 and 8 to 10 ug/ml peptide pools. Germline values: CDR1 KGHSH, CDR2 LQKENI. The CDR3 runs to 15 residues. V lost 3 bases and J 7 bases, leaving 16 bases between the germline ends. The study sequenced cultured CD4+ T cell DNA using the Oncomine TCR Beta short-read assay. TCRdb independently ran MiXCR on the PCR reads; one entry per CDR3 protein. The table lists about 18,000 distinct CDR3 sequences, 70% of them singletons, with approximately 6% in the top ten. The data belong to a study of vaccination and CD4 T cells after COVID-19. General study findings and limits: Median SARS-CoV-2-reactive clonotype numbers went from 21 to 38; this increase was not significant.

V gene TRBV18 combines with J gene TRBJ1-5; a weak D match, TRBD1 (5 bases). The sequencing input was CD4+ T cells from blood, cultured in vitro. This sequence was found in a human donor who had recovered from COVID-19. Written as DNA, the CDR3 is TGTGCCAGCTCACCCCCCGGGGGGGGAGTACAGCCCCAGCATTTT. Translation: CASSPPGGGVQPQHF.